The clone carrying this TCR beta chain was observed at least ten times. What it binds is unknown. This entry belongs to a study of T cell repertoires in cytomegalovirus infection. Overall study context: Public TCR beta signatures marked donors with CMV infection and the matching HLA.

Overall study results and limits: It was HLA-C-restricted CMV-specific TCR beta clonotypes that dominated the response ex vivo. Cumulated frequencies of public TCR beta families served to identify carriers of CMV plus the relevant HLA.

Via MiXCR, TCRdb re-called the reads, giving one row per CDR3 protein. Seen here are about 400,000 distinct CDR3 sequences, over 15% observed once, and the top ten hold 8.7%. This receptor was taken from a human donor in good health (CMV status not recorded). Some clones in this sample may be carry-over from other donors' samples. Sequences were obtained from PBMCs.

CDR3 loop: CASSESGGPYEQYF. In DNA, the CDR3 is TGTGCCAGCAGCGAATCGGGGGGCCCCTACGAGCAGTACTTC. The chain joins TRBV7-2 to TRBJ2-7; TRBD2 is a possible D gene (7 bases). The CDR3 runs 14 residues. The germline gives CDR1 SGHTA, CDR2 FQGNSA. V lost 5 bases, J lost 2 bases, and 13 bases lay in between.